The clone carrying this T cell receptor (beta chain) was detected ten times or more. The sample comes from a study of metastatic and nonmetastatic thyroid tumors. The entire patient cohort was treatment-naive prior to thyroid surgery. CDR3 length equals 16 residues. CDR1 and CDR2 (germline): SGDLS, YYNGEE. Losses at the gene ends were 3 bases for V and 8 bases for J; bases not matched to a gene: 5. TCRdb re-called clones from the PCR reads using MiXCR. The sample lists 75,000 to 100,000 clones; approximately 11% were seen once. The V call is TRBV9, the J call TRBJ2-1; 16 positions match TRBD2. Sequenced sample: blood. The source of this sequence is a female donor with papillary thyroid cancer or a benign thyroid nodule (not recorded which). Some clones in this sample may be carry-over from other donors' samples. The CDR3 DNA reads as TGTGCCAGCAGCGCCGGGACTAGCGGGAGGGTACATGAGCAGTTCTTC. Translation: CASSAGTSGRVHEQFF.